What follows are 9 T cell receptor beta chains derived from one specimen sequenced in a study of radiation and T cells in renal cell carcinoma. Some clones are missing from TCRdb's copy, which holds only in-frame ones; the method was immunoSEQ multiplex PCR. This sample has 140,000 or so clones, with approximately 90% found just once. The time point: baseline pretreatment blood. Described treatment: 15 Gy SBRT to primary tumor, nephrectomy 4 weeks later. The input for sequencing was blood, taken from a patient whose treatment included radiotherapy and nephrectomy. These receptors originate from a woman in her forties or fifties with renal cell carcinoma.

This chain connects TRBV7-2 to TRBJ2-7, with 9 bases fitting TRBD1. The CDR3 extends over 15 amino acids. The ends lost 5 bases at V and 5 bases at J; junction bases unmatched: 10. The germline CDR1 and CDR2 sequences are SGHTA and FQGNSA. CDR3 sequence: CASSTSGTGWDEQYF. CDR3 coding DNA: TGTGCCAGCAGCACCTCTGGGACAGGGTGGGACGAGCAGTACTTC.

V and J are TRBV7-2 and TRBJ1-2, with D possibly being TRBD1 (5 bases). From germline, CDR1 is SGHTA and CDR2 FQGNSA. Trimming removed 4 bases at V and 6 bases at J, with 21 bases between. The CDR3 contains 16 residues. DNA of the CDR3: TGTGCCAGCAGCTCGGAGGGGACCGCTTTAAGACATGGCTACACCTTC. The encoded protein is CASSSEGTALRHGYTF. The variable domain in full, with the rest retrieved from reference TRBV7-2 and TRBJ1-2, is GAGVSQSPSNKVTEKGKDVELRCDPISGHTALYWYRQSLGQGLEFLIYFQGNSAPDKSGLPSDRFSAERTGGSVSTLTIQRTQQEDSAVYLCASSSEGTALRHGYTFGSGTRLTVV.

The genes are TRBV7-2 and TRBJ2-2; D remains unclear. Between the trimmed V and J ends, which lost 0 bases and 5 bases, there was a span of 7 bases. CDR1 is SGHTA and CDR2 is FQGNSA in the germline V gene. The CDR3 is 14 amino acids. CDR3 protein: CASSLAFRTGELFF. The CDR3 DNA reads TGTGCCAGCAGCTTAGCCTTCAGGACCGGGGAGCTGTTTTTT.

The rearrangement joins TRBV18 to TRBJ1-2; 9 nucleotides match TRBD1. CDR3 length: 15 residues. The V gene end was trimmed by 0 bases and the J gene end by 7 bases; junction bases not matched to a gene: 6. Looked up from germline, CDR1 is KGHSH and CDR2 is LQKENI. The CDR3 sequence: CASSPPGQGKVGYTF. For the CDR3, the DNA is TGTGCCAGCTCACCACCCGGACAGGGGAAGGTTGGCTACACCTTC.

This chain links TRBV29-1 with TRBJ1-1; D call uncertain. The CDR3 contains 14 residues. With 1 base removed from V and 1 base from J, the gap between germline ends came to 10 bases. Germline CDR1 and CDR2: SQVTM and ANQGSEA. The CDR3, as DNA: TGCAGCGTTGAAGGTATTTACGGGAACACTGAAGCTTTCTTT. Protein sequence: CSVEGIYGNTEAFF.

The rearrangement links TRBV7-9 to TRBJ2-5, with D unclear. V gave up 1 base and J gave up 1 base, with 10 bases separating them. Looked up from germline, CDR1 is SEHNR and CDR2 is FQNEAQ (reference sequence). The CDR3 runs 15 residues. The CDR3 protein is CASSLVAVFQETQYF. CDR3 sequence (DNA): TGTGCCAGCAGCTTAGTCGCGGTATTCCAAGAGACCCAGTACTTC.

Only a few counts were recorded for this clone. The rearrangement uses TRBV7-8 and TRBJ1-2, with D tentatively TRBD1 (6 bases). Germline lookup yields CDR1 SGHVS and CDR2 FQNEAQ. V lost 4 bases, J lost 9 bases, and 12 bases lay in between. The CDR3 length is 12 residues. The DNA of the CDR3 is TGTGCCAGCAGCTCATTGGACAGCAGCTACACCTTC. Its translation is CASSSLDSSYTF.

The chain couples TRBV7-9 to TRBJ2-7; D is undetermined. V lost 9 bases to trimming and J lost 3 bases, with 18 bases between them. Per germline, CDR1 SEHNR and CDR2 FQNEAQ (reference sequence). This CDR3 contains 14 residues. The CDR3 loop reads CASLAPGRSYEQYF. CDR3 bases: TGTGCCAGTCTTGCGCCGGGCAGGAGCTACGAGCAGTACTTC.

The chain links TRBV18 to TRBJ1-1; D not resolved. The CDR3 is 12 residues long. CDR1 and CDR2 from the germline V gene are KGHSH and LQKENI. V was clipped by 3 bases and J by 7 bases, with 9 bases between them. The CDR3 nucleotides are TGTGCCAGCTCACCTGAACAAAGTGAAGCTTTCTTT. Its translation: CASSPEQSEAFF.